One sample yielded the 22 T cell receptor delta chains listed below, sequenced in a study of Vδ1+ human thymocytes (dated by TCRdb to the late 2010s). The research as a whole found: The thymic TRG and TRD repertoires appeared highly polyclonal, with Gaussian CDR3 length distributions, in contrast to the oligoclonal repertoires of peripheral blood.

Antigens of these TCRs are unknown. Sequencing instrument: Illumina MiSeq. RNA was extracted with the RNeasy mini kit and reverse transcribed using Superscript III. CDR3 amplicons were generated by multiplex PCR with pooled V-gene forward primers and a constant-region reverse primer carrying Illumina adaptor overhangs. In TCRdb, clones were called once more from the public reads by CATT, and rows of identical DNA were later combined. Here the sample has roughly 55,000 delta-chain clones; around 15% occur a single time. The top ten constitute roughly 0.46% of the sample. The source material was Vdelta1+ gamma-delta thymocytes from the thymus. What this sample's cell subset or site label stands for: FACS-sorted CD3+ TCRalphabeta- TCRVdelta1+ TCRVdelta2- thymocytes. The receptors stem from a boy under two years old who had congenital heart surgery.

The J gene is TRDJ1, the V gene TRDV1, with 8 bases that match TRDD2. The CDR3 has 18 residues. CDR1 and CDR2 from the germline V gene are TSWWSYY and QGS. V dropped 0 bases and J dropped 0; count of bases not matched to a gene: 9. The CDR3 spells CALGELLPNEGHTDKLIF. Written as DNA, the CDR3 is TGTGCTCTTGGGGAACTCCTTCCTAATGAGGGCCACACCGATAAACTCATCTTT.

The chain is built from TRDV1 and TRDJ1, with 7 nucleotides matching TRDD2. Germline V lookup: CDR1 TSWWSYY, CDR2 QGS. The ends lost 1 base at V and 6 bases at J; junction bases unmatched: 14. This CDR3 is built from 17 residues. As DNA, the CDR3 is TGTGCTCTTGGGGAACCCTTCCTCCCTTTGCGGAGTAATAAACTCATCTTT. Translated: CALGEPFLPLRSNKLIF.

Only a few counts were recorded for this clone. The V call is TRDV1, the J call TRDJ1; a possible D gene is TRDD2 (5 bases). V shed 1 base and J shed 2 bases, with 20 bases lying between them. Per the germline V gene, CDR1 is TSWWSYY and CDR2 is QGS. The CDR3 runs to 18 residues. The CDR3 DNA sequence: TGTGCTCTTGGGGAACACCCCCCCCTCAAGATCCTAACCGATAAACTCATCTTT. Translating it yields CALGEHPPLKILTDKLIF.

The V gene is TRDV2, the J gene TRDJ1; 7 nucleotides align to TRDD3. The CDR3 runs 15 residues. V shed 1 base, J shed 3 bases, and the junction held 7 bases outside the gene matches. CDR1 and CDR2 from the germline V gene are GEAIGNYY and EKD. CDR3: CACDTLPWGADKLIF. The CDR3 DNA is TGTGCCTGTGACACTCTCCCCTGGGGGGCCGATAAACTCATCTTT.

This rearrangement joins TRDV1 to TRDJ1, with 12 bases aligning to TRDD3. This CDR3 region has 25 residues. After removal of 1 base from V and 0 bases from J, the junction contained 27 bases not matched to a gene. Germline CDR1 is TSWWSYY and CDR2 is QGS. This CDR3 is CALGEPTFPHWGIQSPSKYTDKLIF. In DNA form, the CDR3 reads TGTGCTCTTGGGGAACCCACCTTCCCCCACTGGGGGATACAGTCACCTTCTAAGTACACCGATAAACTCATCTTT.

In this sample, this clone turned up a few times. The genes are TRDV1 and TRDJ1, with D uncertain. The length of the CDR3 is 17 residues. Germline V gives CDR1 TSWWSYY, CDR2 QGS. Trimming cost V 3 bases and J 0 bases, with 17 bases left between them. CDR3 protein: CALGDPPSSRYTDKLIF. In DNA, the CDR3 is TGTGCTCTTGGGGACCCTCCAAGTTCCAGGTACACCGATAAACTCATCTTT.

This clone turned up a few times. The chain links TRDV1 to TRDJ1; D remains unclear. The CDR3 has 15 residues. V lost 5 bases to trimming and J lost 1 base, with 14 bases between them. CDR1 and CDR2 from the germline V gene are TSWWSYY and QGS. The CDR3 sequence is CALGRNPSITDKLIF. The CDR3 DNA is TGTGCTCTTGGGCGGAATCCCTCGATCACCGATAAACTCATCTTT.

This clone has only a few counts. The chain uses TRDV1 and TRDJ1; 8 positions agree with TRDD3. Germline V gives CDR1 TSWWSYY, CDR2 QGS. The V gene end was trimmed by 3 bases and the J gene end by 4 bases; junction bases not matched to a gene: 7. The CDR3 runs 15 residues. As DNA, the CDR3 is TGTGCTCTTGGGGAGTCAAACTGGGGGGACGATAAACTCATCTTT. Protein: CALGESNWGDDKLIF.

This clone was seen only a few times. This chain joins TRDV1 and TRDJ1; 13 bases match TRDD3. Germline V gives CDR1 TSWWSYY, CDR2 QGS. The CDR3 contains 18 residues. The V segment lost 2 bases and the J segment 3 bases; nucleotides outside the gene matches: 9. Here the CDR3 DNA reads TGTGCTCTTGGGGAATGCTCGTGGACTGGGGGATACGCCGATAAACTCATCTTT. This translates into CALGECSWTGGYADKLIF.

The sample holds a few counts of this clone. The chain uses TRDV1 and TRDJ1; 12 bases line up with TRDD3. CDR1 is TSWWSYY, CDR2 QGS, per germline. The CDR3 is made up of 22 amino acids. J lost 1 base, V lost 1 base, and 19 bases had no gene match. As DNA, the CDR3 is TGTGCTCTTGGGGAACCTTTCCTACGGGCTGGGGGATACGCGTGTTGCACCGATAAACTCATCTTT. Translating gives CALGEPFLRAGGYACCTDKLIF.

This clone occurred a few times. V and J are TRAV29/DV5 and TRDJ1; D unclear. V lost 0 bases to trimming and J lost 0 bases, with 18 bases between them. There are 17 residues in the CDR3. CDR1 is NSMFDY and CDR2 is ISSIKDK in the germline V gene. CDR3 in amino acids: CAASARDPIVYTDKLIF. In nucleotides, the CDR3 is TGTGCAGCAAGCGCGAGGGACCCTATTGTTTACACCGATAAACTCATCTTT. The variable domain in full, with the rest retrieved from reference TRAV29/DV5 and TRDJ1, is DQQVKQNSPSLSVQEGRISILNCDYTNSMFDYFLWYKKYPAEGPTFLISISSIKDKNEDGRFTVFLNKSAKHLSLHIVPSQPGDSAVYFCAASARDPIVYTDKLIFGKGTRVTVEP.

The V and J genes are TRDV1 and TRDJ1, with 9 positions matching TRDD3. The trim removed 0 bases at V and 4 bases at J, leaving 15 bases unmatched. Germline-derived CDR1 and CDR2 are TSWWSYY and QGS. The CDR3 extends over 19 amino acids. CDR3 in DNA: TGTGCTCTTGGGGAACTCGGCATGCTTTGGGGGATATCCGTCGATAAACTCATCTTT. Translated, it gives CALGELGMLWGISVDKLIF.

This clone occurred a few times. This sequence joins TRDV1 and TRDJ1, with 9 nucleotides matching TRDD2. CDR1 and CDR2 (germline): TSWWSYY, QGS. J gave up 10 bases and V 3 bases, and 24 bases lay outside the gene matches. The CDR3 sequence is 19 residues long. CDR3 loop: CALGDLWPSYRRWGLRLIF. CDR3 bases: TGTGCTCTTGGGGATCTTTGGCCTTCCTACAGACGATGGGGCCTGAGACTCATCTTT.

The rearrangement links TRDV2 to TRDJ1; 8 bases are a match to TRDD3. Germline lookup yields CDR1 GEAIGNYY and CDR2 EKD. This CDR3 has 19 amino acids. The V and J ends lost 9 bases and 0 bases, in that order; junction bases with no gene match: 23. The CDR3 loop reads CAPDWCSWGNRPYTDKLIF. The CDR3 DNA reads as TGTGCCCCCGACTGGTGTTCCTGGGGGAACCGCCCCTACACCGATAAACTCATCTTT.

This clone was recorded many times. The chain uses TRDV2 and TRDJ1, with 9 bases identical to TRDD3. The CDR3 has 15 residues. The V and J ends lost 1 base and 6 bases, in that order; junction bases with no gene match: 8. CDR1 is GEAIGNYY, CDR2 EKD, per germline. For the CDR3, the DNA is TGTGCCTGTGACACTTTTTACTGGGGGACCCATAAACTCATCTTT. It specifies CACDTFYWGTHKLIF.

This sequence joins TRAV29/DV5 and TRDJ1; 11 nucleotides align to TRDD3. Germline V gene data show CDR1 as NSMFDY and CDR2 as ISSIKDK. After removal of 0 bases from V and 0 bases from J, the junction contained 10 bases not matched to a gene. This CDR3 has 18 residues. The CDR3 spells CAASALLGDKGDTDKLIF. The CDR3 DNA reads as TGTGCAGCAAGCGCGCTACTGGGGGATAAGGGGGACACCGATAAACTCATCTTT.

The gene calls are TRDV1 and TRDJ1; TRDD3 matches at 8 bases. Germline CDR1 and CDR2: TSWWSYY and QGS. This CDR3 spans 20 amino acids. Trimming cost V 5 bases and J 7 bases; bases outside gene matches: 27. CDR3 sequence: CALGKRSGGGSPPSLTKLIF. As DNA, the CDR3 is TGTGCTCTTGGGAAAAGGTCCGGTGGGGGATCCCCTCCATCATTGACTAAACTCATCTTT.

This chain joins TRDV1 and TRDJ1; weak D call: TRDD2 (5 bases). The V gene's germline CDR1 is TSWWSYY and CDR2 QGS. The V end lost 1 base, the J end lost 0 bases, and 15 bases lay between the germline ends. The CDR3 has 17 amino acids. The CDR3 DNA reads TGTGCTCTTGGGGAACAATCCACCCTACGACACACCGATAAACTCATCTTT. Its translation: CALGEQSTLRHTDKLIF.

The chain links TRDV1 to TRDJ1, with TRDD3 matching 8 bases. CDR1 is TSWWSYY and CDR2 is QGS in the germline V gene. Unmatched junction bases numbered 21, after V lost 0 bases and J lost 0 bases. The CDR3 covers 22 residues. CDR3 bases: TGTGCTCTTGGGGAACTACCCCTCCACCCACTGGGGGGGAAGAATTACACCGATAAACTCATCTTT. Translating it yields CALGELPLHPLGGKNYTDKLIF.

The chain joins TRDV1 to TRDJ1; TRDD3 aligns across 9 bases. The CDR3 has 19 residues. Germline V gene data show CDR1 as TSWWSYY and CDR2 as QGS. V gave up 4 bases and J gave up 2 bases; unmatched junction bases: 17. The CDR3 nucleotides read TGTGCTCTTGGGGGGAACCCCTTGTACTGGGGGACCTATACCGATAAACTCATCTTT. Protein product: CALGGNPLYWGTYTDKLIF.

The chain carries TRDV1 and TRDJ1; D is undetermined. Germline V gives CDR1 TSWWSYY, CDR2 QGS. Trimming stripped 0 bases from V and 0 bases from J, with 14 bases between. The CDR3 runs 17 residues. The CDR3 spells CALGELVSGRYTDKLIF. The CDR3 DNA follows: TGTGCTCTTGGGGAACTAGTATCTGGAAGGTACACCGATAAACTCATCTTT.

This clone came up a few times. The genes are TRDV1 and TRDJ1, with 12 bases aligning to TRDD3. The germline gives CDR1 TSWWSYY, CDR2 QGS. V lost 5 bases to trimming and J lost 3 bases; unmatched junction nucleotides: 25. The CDR3 has 22 residues. CDR3 nucleotide sequence: TGTGCTCTTGGGACCCTAAAGGGGTGTCCTACCCTGGGGGATACGGTGTCCGATAAACTCATCTTT. Amino acids: CALGTLKGCPTLGDTVSDKLIF.